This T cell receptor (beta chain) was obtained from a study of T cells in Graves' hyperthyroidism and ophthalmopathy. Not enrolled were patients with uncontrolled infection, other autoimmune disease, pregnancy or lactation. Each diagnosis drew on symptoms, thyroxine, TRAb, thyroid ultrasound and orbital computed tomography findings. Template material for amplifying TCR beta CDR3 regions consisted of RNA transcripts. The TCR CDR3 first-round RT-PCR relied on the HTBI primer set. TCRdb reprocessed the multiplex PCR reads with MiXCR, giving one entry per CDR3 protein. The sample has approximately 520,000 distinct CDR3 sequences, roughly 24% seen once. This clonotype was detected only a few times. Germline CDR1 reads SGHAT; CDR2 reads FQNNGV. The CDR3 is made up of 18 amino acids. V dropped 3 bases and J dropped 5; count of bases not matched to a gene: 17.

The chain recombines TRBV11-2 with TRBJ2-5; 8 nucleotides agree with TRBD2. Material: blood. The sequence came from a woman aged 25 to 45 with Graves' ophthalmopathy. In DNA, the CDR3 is TGTGCCAGCAGCTTGCATCTCGTCTCCGGGGGGGCCGGGGAGACCCAGTACTTC. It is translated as CASSLHLVSGGAGETQYF.